The 21 T cell receptor beta chains below come from one sample, sequenced in a study of beta chain features in type 1 diabetes. Expressed TCRB transcripts were sequenced because the entire RNA isolate underwent reverse transcription. Some clones are missing from TCRdb's copy, which holds only in-frame ones; the method was immunoSEQ multiplex PCR. Among a few hundred thousand clones listed, around 15% were seen once. The sequenced sample consisted of central memory CD4+ T cells from blood. The receptors here all came from a man aged 25-40 years in good health.

This clone has just a few counts. The rearrangement joins TRBV2 to TRBJ1-2, with 11 bases that match TRBD1. The V and J ends lost 5 bases and 7 bases, in that order; junction bases with no gene match: 15. Germline CDR1 is SNHLY and CDR2 is FYNNEI. CDR3 size: 17 residues. The CDR3 sequence is CASSSTKTDRGRVGYTF. DNA for the CDR3: TGTGCCAGCAGTTCCACAAAAACGGACAGGGGGCGCGTTGGCTACACCTTC. The full variable domain, its missing parts supplied by reference TRBV2 and TRBJ1-2, is EPEVTQTPSHQVTQMGQEVILRCVPISNHLYFYWYRQILGQKVEFLVSFYNNEISEKSEIFDDQFSVERPDGSNFTLKIRSTKLEDSAMYFCASSSTKTDRGRVGYTFGSGTRLTVV.

The genes are TRBV10-3 and TRBJ2-1, with TRBD1 matching 9 bases. The CDR3 runs to 14 residues. Losses at the gene ends were 2 bases for V and 5 bases for J; bases not matched to a gene: 1. CDR1 is ENHRY and CDR2 is SYGVKD in the germline V gene. The CDR3 here is CAISERTGDNEQFF. CDR3 coding DNA: TGTGCCATCAGTGAGAGGACAGGGGACAATGAGCAGTTCTTC.

On this clone itself: Compared with germline, one end of the junction differs, possibly owing to a read error. The chain couples TRBV5-4 to TRBJ2-2, with D hard to call. CDR1 and CDR2 from the germline V gene are SGHNT and YYREEE (reference sequence). The CDR3 totals 14 residues. The CDR3 sequence: CASRLGVQTGELFF. DNA of the CDR3: TGTGCCAGCAGGTTGGGCGTGCAGACCGGGGAGCTGTTTTTT.

The J gene is TRBJ1-6, the V gene TRBV7-2; D uncertain. CDR1 and CDR2 from the germline V gene are SGHTA and FQGNSA. V lost 3 bases to trimming and J lost 5 bases, with 5 bases between them. CDR3 length: 13 amino acids. The CDR3: CASSFQDNSPLHF. The CDR3 DNA reads as TGTGCCAGCAGCTTCCAAGATAATTCACCCCTCCACTTT.

V usage is TRBV5-4 and J usage is TRBJ2-7; a weak D match, TRBD2 (6 bases). V dropped 0 bases and J dropped 3 bases, with 10 bases sitting between them. The CDR3 is 14 amino acids. The germline V gene encodes CDR1 SGHNT and CDR2 YYREEE (reference sequence). Here the CDR3 reads CASSLGQEGYEQYF. DNA for the CDR3: TGTGCCAGCAGCTTGGGGCAGGAGGGCTACGAGCAGTACTTC.

CDR3 DNA: TGTGCCTGGTCTTTGGCAGGGGTTAATTCACCCCTCCACTTT. Translating gives CAWSLAGVNSPLHF. This chain connects TRBV30 to TRBJ1-6, with D perhaps TRBD1 (6 bases). CDR3 length: 14 residues. CDR1 and CDR2 (germline): GTSNPN, SVGIG (reference sequence). The V gene lost 5 bases and the J gene lost 6 bases, with 14 bases spanning the gap.

The rearrangement joins TRBV18 to TRBJ2-3; D perhaps matches TRBD2 (6 bases). Trimming removed 3 bases from V and 6 bases from J, with 19 bases in between. Germline V gene lookup returns CDR1 KGHSH and CDR2 LQKENI. This CDR3 is 16 amino acids long. In DNA form, the CDR3 reads TGTGCCAGCTCACCTCCGCCGGGACGGGAGTCGGATACGCAGTATTTT. Protein sequence: CASSPPPGRESDTQYF.

This rearrangement joins TRBV4-2 to TRBJ1-1, with D possibly TRBD1 on 5 matching bases. The germline gives CDR1 LGHNA, CDR2 YNFKEQ. This CDR3 is 16 amino acids long. Trimming removed 3 bases from V and 3 bases from J, with 17 bases in between. CDR3 sequence reads: CASSHLERRDYTEAFF. The CDR3 bases are TGTGCCAGCAGCCACCTAGAACGGAGGGACTACACTGAAGCTTTCTTT.

The chain joins TRBV6-6 to TRBJ2-2; D is undetermined. Germline V gene data show CDR1 as MNHNY and CDR2 as SVGAGI (reference sequence). The CDR3 length is 11 residues. V was pared by 7 bases and J by 6 bases, with 6 bases between. The DNA of the CDR3 is TGTGCCAGCACCCGTTCCGGGGAGCTGTTTTTT. Translating it yields CASTRSGELFF.

This chain joins TRBV29-1 and TRBJ2-3; weak D call: TRBD1 (5 bases). Trimming shortened V by 4 bases and J by 1 base, and 9 bases separated the two germline ends. The CDR3 is 13 amino acids. The germline gives CDR1 SQVTM, CDR2 ANQGSEA. As DNA, the CDR3 is TGCAGCGTTGTTAAGGGGCGCACAGATACGCAGTATTTT. Protein sequence: CSVVKGRTDTQYF.

The chain uses TRBV13 and TRBJ1-1; TRBD1 matches 9 bases. Trimming at V came to 5 bases and at J to 4 bases, leaving 11 bases not matched to a gene. This CDR3 contains 16 residues. The germline gives CDR1 PRHDT, CDR2 FYEKMQ (reference sequence). CDR3: CASSESTGTGTTEAFF. CDR3 DNA sequence: TGTGCCAGCAGCGAAAGCACCGGGACAGGGACCACTGAAGCTTTCTTT.

This clone was seen more than once but under ten times. The chain employs TRBV28 and TRBJ2-3; D might be TRBD2 (6 bases). The germline V gene has CDR1 MDHEN and CDR2 SYDVKM. The CDR3 covers 14 residues. Trimming took off 7 bases at V and 2 bases at J, with 13 bases between the two ends. CDR3: CASTPGGNTDTQYF. In nucleotides, the CDR3 is TGTGCCAGCACACCCGGGGGTAACACAGATACGCAGTATTTT.

This clone turned up a few times. J is TRBJ2-3 and V is TRBV27, with unresolved D. This CDR3 has 13 amino acids. V shed 0 bases and J shed 6 bases, with 7 bases lying between them. Germline assignment: CDR1 MNHEY and CDR2 SMNVEV (reference sequence). Here the CDR3 reads CASSLSLGDTQYF. The CDR3 DNA follows: TGTGCCAGCAGTTTATCATTGGGGGATACGCAGTATTTT.

The chain is built from TRBV19 and TRBJ1-5; no clear D gene. Looked up from germline, CDR1 is LNHDA and CDR2 is SQIVND (reference sequence). The germline V and J ends were trimmed by 7 bases and 4 bases, with 14 bases remaining between them. CDR3 size: 14 residues. CDR3 residues: CASTPNGGNQPQHF. The CDR3 DNA reads as TGTGCCAGTACCCCGAATGGAGGGAATCAGCCCCAGCATTTT.

V gene TRBV6-6 combines with J gene TRBJ1-1, with D maybe TRBD1 (5 bases). Trimming pared 10 bases from V and 0 bases from J, leaving 15 bases between. Germline assignment: CDR1 MNHNY and CDR2 SVGAGI (reference sequence). The CDR3 extends over 14 amino acids. The CDR3 region is CAIMSGTMNTEAFF. The CDR3 region has the DNA TGTGCCATCATGTCAGGGACGATGAACACTGAAGCTTTCTTT.

This clone was picked up a small number of times. The chain is built from TRBV7-2 and TRBJ2-7, with no clear D. The CDR3 consists of 13 residues. CDR1 SGHTA and CDR2 FQGNSA come from the germline V gene. Between the trimmed V and J ends, which lost 5 bases and 3 bases, there was a span of 11 bases. In DNA, the CDR3 is TGTGCCAGCAGCCCCAGCCCGGGCTACGAGCAGTACTTC. It yields the protein CASSPSPGYEQYF.

This clone turned up a few times. The V call is TRBV5-1, the J call TRBJ2-4; no firm D call. The CDR3 consists of 14 residues. With 0 bases removed from V and 7 bases from J, the gap between germline ends came to 11 bases. The germline V gene has CDR1 SGHRS and CDR2 YFSETQ. CDR3 in amino acids: CASSLGGNENIQYF. The CDR3 DNA follows: TGCGCCAGCAGCTTGGGGGGTAACGAGAACATTCAGTACTTC.

The chain links TRBV30 to TRBJ1-2; D is unresolved. Trimming took off 7 bases at V and 9 bases at J, with 15 bases between the two ends. The CDR3 covers 11 residues. The germline V gene encodes CDR1 GTSNPN and CDR2 SVGIG (reference sequence). The CDR3 region has the DNA TGTGCCTACCCCACGGAACGTCGCTACACCTTC. Translating it yields CAYPTERRYTF.

This clone was observed a few times. The V gene is TRBV6-5, the J gene TRBJ2-5; 9 bases are shared with TRBD1. The closer fit of TRBJ2-7 to the DNA end suggests the J call may be wrong. The germline V gene encodes CDR1 MNHEY and CDR2 SVGAGI. The CDR3 covers 16 residues. The CDR3 loop reads CASSSSFLGTGNEQYF. The CDR3 bases are TGTGCCAGCAGTTCCTCTTTCCTCGGGACAGGGAACGAGCAGTACTTC.

The V gene is TRBV9, the J gene TRBJ2-3; TRBD2 matches 14 bases. The CDR3 covers 17 residues. Trimming removed 3 bases from V and 4 bases from J; junction bases left unmatched: 7. Germline V CDR1 and CDR2: SGDLS, YYNGEE. CDR3 sequence (DNA): TGTGCCAGCAGCGAGACTAGCGGGGGGGCGAAAGCAGATACGCAGTATTTT. This translates into CASSETSGGAKADTQYF.

The V and J genes are TRBV27 and TRBJ1-4; D remains unclear. Germline CDR1 reads MNHEY; CDR2 reads SMNVEV (reference sequence). There are 15 residues in the CDR3. With 6 bases removed from V and 4 bases from J, the gap between germline ends came to 15 bases. The CDR3 DNA reads as TGTGCCAGCAGGACTGTACGAAGTTATAATGAAAAACTGTTTTTT. Protein: CASRTVRSYNEKLFF.